The 4 T cell receptor beta chains below all came from one sample that was sequenced in a study of blood T cell repertoires in COVID-19. Sequencing used immunoSEQ multiplex PCR; TCRdb keeps in-frame clones, though not all of them. The sample consists of about 76,000 clones, 82% of them appearing once. Sequencing was done on a sample of peripheral blood. The receptors were sampled from a human donor in a cohort sampled during active COVID-19.

CDR3 DNA sequence: TGTGCCACCAGTGATCTCCTCAGGCCAAGCTCCTACAATGAGCAGTTCTTC. Translating gives CATSDLLRPSSYNEQFF. This chain uses TRBV24-1 with TRBJ2-1; D gene ambiguous. The germline V gene has CDR1 KGHDR and CDR2 SFDVKD. The CDR3 spans 17 residues. The ends were cut back, 3 bases at V and 0 bases at J, with 14 bases in the middle.

The V call is TRBV5-4, the J call TRBJ1-2; D may be TRBD1 (6 bases). V shed 4 bases and J shed 0 bases, with 7 bases lying between them. Germline CDR1 is SGHNT and CDR2 is YYREEE (reference sequence). This CDR3 has 13 amino acids. The chain's CDR3 is CASSRDTNYGYTF. CDR3 DNA: TGTGCCAGCAGCCGGGACACTAACTATGGCTACACCTTC.

The rearrangement joins TRBV30 to TRBJ2-7; TRBD2 might be the D (5 bases). Trimming left V 4 bases short and J 4 bases short, with 11 bases between. The germline gives CDR1 GTSNPN, CDR2 SVGIG (reference sequence). The length of the CDR3 is 12 residues. CDR3 in amino acids: CAWTDGVYEQYF. The CDR3 nucleotides read TGTGCCTGGACCGACGGGGTATACGAGCAGTACTTC.

The V and J genes are TRBV7-9 and TRBJ1-1, with D unclear. Germline V lookup: CDR1 SEHNR, CDR2 FQNEAQ (reference sequence). This CDR3 spans 12 amino acids. With 5 bases removed from V and 8 bases from J, the gap between germline ends came to 12 bases. CDR3 region: CASSPWGGEAFF. The CDR3, as DNA: TGTGCCAGCAGCCCATGGGGAGGGGAAGCTTTCTTT. Filled out from reference TRBV7-9 and TRBJ1-1, the complete variable domain reads DTGVSQNPRHKITKRGQNVTFRCDPISEHNRLYWYRQTLGQGPEFLTYFQNEAQLEKSRLLSDRFSAERPKGSFSTLEIQRTEQGDSAMYLCASSPWGGEAFFGQGTRLTVV.